The next 32 T cell receptor beta chains were all read from a single sample in a study of CD8 T cells in ankylosing spondylitis. TCRdb reanalysed the 5' RACE reads using MiXCR and keeps one entry per CDR3 protein. The top ten clones hold approximately 7% of a sample with some 140,000 distinct CDR3 sequences, 7.5% to 9.5% of them seen once. The specimen sequenced was synovial fluid, either unsorted or a sorted T cell fraction (not recorded which). These receptors were taken from a male donor with ankylosing spondylitis.

This chain links TRBV20-1 with TRBJ1-5; D possibly corresponds to TRBD1 (5 bases). Trimming took 1 base from V and 0 from J, leaving 13 bases between them. Germline V gives CDR1 DFQATT, CDR2 SNEGSKA (reference sequence). CDR3 length equals 16 residues. CDR3 protein: CSARALDSFSNQPQHF. Here the CDR3 DNA reads TGCAGTGCTAGAGCCCTAGACAGTTTTAGCAATCAGCCCCAGCATTTT.

V gene TRBV20-1 combines with J gene TRBJ2-3; TRBD2 matches at 9 bases. In germline, CDR1 is DFQATT, CDR2 SNEGSKA (reference sequence). Trimming cost V 3 bases and J 2 bases; bases outside gene matches: 6. This CDR3 comprises 15 residues. The CDR3 reads CSARRGTSYTDTQYF. CDR3 DNA sequence: TGCAGTGCTAGGCGAGGGACTAGCTACACAGATACGCAGTATTTT.

This clonotype is judged medium-sized. This chain uses TRBV5-1 with TRBJ2-1; possible D gene TRBD2, 6 bases. V shed 0 bases and J shed 0 bases, with 10 bases lying between them. Germline CDR1 is SGHRS and CDR2 is YFSETQ. This CDR3 region has 16 residues. CDR3 loop: CASSLAGSGSYNEQFF. DNA for the CDR3: TGCGCCAGCAGCTTGGCCGGGAGCGGCTCCTACAATGAGCAGTTCTTC. Combining the CDR3 with reference TRBV5-1 and TRBJ2-1 gives the whole variable domain KAGVTQTPRYLIKTRGQQVTLSCSPISGHRSVSWYQQTPGQGLQFLFEYFSETQRNKGNFPGRFSGRQFSNSRSEMNVSTLELGDSALYLCASSLAGSGSYNEQFFGPGTRLTVL.

This clonotype was seen ten or more times. CDR3 sequence: CASSSDSNQETQYF. The CDR3 DNA reads as TGTGCCAGCAGCTCGGACAGTAACCAAGAGACCCAGTACTTC. This chain uses TRBV5-4 with TRBJ2-5; the D gene is possibly TRBD1 (6 bases). The V end lost 3 bases, the J end lost 0 bases, and 9 bases lay between the germline ends. The CDR3 covers 14 residues. From germline, CDR1 is SGHNT and CDR2 YYREEE (reference sequence).

This clonotype was counted many times. The chain employs TRBV20-1 and TRBJ1-5, with D possibly matching TRBD1 (6 bases). CDR1 is DFQATT, CDR2 SNEGSKA, per germline (reference sequence). The CDR3 length is 15 residues. With 3 bases removed from V and 5 bases from J, the gap between germline ends came to 17 bases. The CDR3 DNA is TGCAGTGCTAGGGCGGGGGCGATTACCTATCAGCCCCAGCATTTT. It translates to CSARAGAITYQPQHF.

This clonotype appeared a few times. The rearrangement links TRBV6-2 or TRBV6-3 to TRBJ2-1, with 9 bases matching TRBD2. The CDR3 has 15 amino acids. V was clipped by 6 bases and J by 1 base; unmatched bases: 4. Germline V CDR1 and CDR2: MNHEY, SVGEGT. In DNA, the CDR3 is TGTGCCAGCAGCACGGCGGGGGGGTCCTACAATGAGCAGTTCTTC. Its translation is CASSTAGGSYNEQFF.

In its sample, this clonotype was seen many times. The rearrangement uses TRBV15 and TRBJ2-5; D remains ambiguous. The CDR3 sequence is 12 residues long. With 2 bases removed from V and 7 bases from J, the gap between germline ends came to 8 bases. Germline V gene sequence: CDR1 LNHNV, CDR2 YYDKDF (reference sequence). The CDR3 is CATSRTGGTQYF. Written as DNA, the CDR3 is TGTGCCACCAGCAGAACGGGCGGGACCCAGTACTTC. The variable domain in full, with the rest retrieved from reference TRBV15 and TRBJ2-5, is DAMVIQNPRYQVTQFGKPVTLSCSQTLNHNVMYWYQQKSSQAPKLLFHYYDKDFNNEADTPDNFQSRRPNTSFCFLDIRSPGLGDTAMYLCATSRTGGTQYFGPGTRLLVL.

The chain couples TRBV4-1 to TRBJ2-7, with no clear D. This CDR3 contains 15 residues. CDR1 and CDR2 (germline): MGHRA, YSYEKL. Trimming took 4 bases from V and 1 from J, leaving 14 bases between them. The CDR3 loop reads CASSPTPLRSYEQYF. The CDR3 DNA reads as TGCGCCAGCAGCCCCACCCCTCTGAGATCCTACGAGCAGTACTTC.

This clonotype came up many times. V and J are TRBV15 and TRBJ1-3, with TRBD1 matching 7 bases. The CDR3 length is 17 residues. V shed 0 bases, J shed 4 bases, and the junction held 9 bases outside the gene matches. CDR1 and CDR2 from the germline V gene are LNHNV and YYDKDF (reference sequence). CDR3 nucleotide sequence: TGTGCCACCAGCAGAGACGGGACAGAACGGAGCGGAAACACCATATATTTT. It yields the protein CATSRDGTERSGNTIYF.

The genes are TRBV9 and TRBJ1-1; D is undetermined. The ends were cut back, 0 bases at V and 3 bases at J, with 6 bases in the middle. Germline V gene lookup returns CDR1 SGDLS and CDR2 YYNGEE. CDR3 length: 13 residues. The CDR3 bases are TGTGCCAGCAGCGTAGCCGGAGACACTGAAGCTTTCTTT. Amino acids: CASSVAGDTEAFF.

This clonotype showed up many times. Here the CDR3 DNA reads TGCAGTGCCCCGGGACAGAGTAATTCACCCCTCCACTTT. Its translation: CSAPGQSNSPLHF. The J gene is TRBJ1-6, the V gene TRBV20-1, with 7 bases aligning to TRBD1. The CDR3 spans 13 residues. With V trimmed by 6 bases and J by 6 bases, 5 bases remained unmatched. Germline-derived CDR1 and CDR2 are DFQATT and SNEGSKA (reference sequence).

This clonotype was seen a handful of times. The CDR3 here is CASSQDRGNSYNEQFF. The CDR3 bases are TGTGCCAGCAGCCAAGATCGGGGGAACTCCTACAATGAGCAGTTCTTC. The chain is built from TRBV3-1 and TRBJ2-1; possible D gene TRBD2, 6 bases. Trimming took 0 bases from V and 0 from J, leaving 9 bases between them. This CDR3 has 16 amino acids. Germline V CDR1 and CDR2: LGHDT, YNNKEL (reference sequence).

This clonotype was observed at least ten times. This chain uses TRBV5-1 with TRBJ2-6; 8 nucleotides agree with TRBD2. The V gene end was trimmed by 6 bases and the J gene end by 2 bases; junction bases not matched to a gene: 4. Germline assignment: CDR1 SGHRS and CDR2 YFSETQ. The CDR3 spans 15 residues. Written as DNA, the CDR3 is TGCGCCAGCACCCCGGGGGGGGCTGGGGCCAACGTCCTGACTTTC. This sequence encodes CASTPGGAGANVLTF. Based on the CDR3 plus reference TRBV5-1 and TRBJ2-6, the full variable domain is KAGVTQTPRYLIKTRGQQVTLSCSPISGHRSVSWYQQTPGQGLQFLFEYFSETQRNKGNFPGRFSGRQFSNSRSEMNVSTLELGDSALYLCASTPGGAGANVLTFGAGSRLTVL.

This clonotype appeared a few times. This CDR3 reads CAIRGTGGRDNEQFF. Here the CDR3 DNA reads TGTGCCATCAGAGGAACGGGAGGGCGCGACAATGAGCAGTTCTTC. The chain uses TRBV10-3 and TRBJ2-1, with TRBD2 matching 8 bases. CDR3 size: 15 residues. V gave up 6 bases and J gave up 5 bases; unmatched junction bases: 9. From germline, CDR1 is ENHRY and CDR2 SYGVKD.

This clonotype was found many times. This chain joins TRBV20-1 and TRBJ1-2, with 10 bases identical to TRBD1. V was clipped by 0 bases and J by 4 bases; unmatched bases: 8. In germline, CDR1 is DFQATT, CDR2 SNEGSKA (reference sequence). The CDR3 totals 16 residues. Here the CDR3 reads CSARDPGQGLIYGYTF. The CDR3 DNA follows: TGCAGTGCTAGAGATCCGGGACAGGGGCTGATCTATGGCTACACCTTC.

In its sample, this clonotype was seen many times. In DNA, the CDR3 is TGTGCCAGCAGCTTAGACAGCAACACTGAAGCTTTCTTT. Amino acids: CASSLDSNTEAFF. J is TRBJ1-1 and V is TRBV7-8; no reliable D call. The CDR3 contains 13 residues. The germline V and J ends were trimmed by 1 base and 2 bases, with 5 bases remaining between them. Germline V gene sequence: CDR1 SGHVS, CDR2 FQNEAQ.

This clonotype has at least ten counts. The chain couples TRBV7-9 to TRBJ1-1; the D is unclear. In germline, CDR1 is SEHNR, CDR2 FQNEAQ (reference sequence). Deletions cut 1 base from V and 1 base from J, with 7 bases between. The CDR3 covers 14 residues. The CDR3: CASSLEAGNTEAFF. DNA for the CDR3: TGTGCCAGCAGCTTAGAGGCCGGGAACACTGAAGCTTTCTTT.

The chain couples TRBV5-4 to TRBJ2-5; D ambiguous. This CDR3 spans 14 amino acids. V was shortened by 2 bases and J by 4 bases, with 12 bases between the two germline ends. Looked up from germline, CDR1 is SGHNT and CDR2 is YYREEE (reference sequence). As DNA, the CDR3 is TGTGCCAGCAGCTTAACTGGTATTGGAGAGACCCAGTACTTC. This gives the protein CASSLTGIGETQYF.

This clonotype appeared a few times. This rearrangement joins TRBV28 to TRBJ2-7, with TRBD2 matching over 7 bases. Germline lookup yields CDR1 MDHEN and CDR2 SYDVKM. The ends lost 5 bases at V and 5 bases at J; junction bases unmatched: 9. This CDR3 contains 14 residues. CDR3: CASSPLRGRDEQYF. CDR3 DNA: TGTGCCAGCAGTCCTTTGCGGGGGAGAGACGAGCAGTACTTC.

This clonotype occurred many times. The chain has TRBV5-1 and TRBJ2-5; D tentatively fits TRBD1 or TRBD2 (6 bases each). V was cut by 0 bases and J by 5 bases, with 11 bases left in between. Per the germline V gene, CDR1 is SGHRS and CDR2 is YFSETQ. The length of the CDR3 is 14 residues. The CDR3 nucleotides are TGCGCCAGCAGCTTGGCCGGGGGCGTCGAGACCCAGTACTTC. The encoded protein is CASSLAGGVETQYF.

This clonotype was counted only a few times. The chain has TRBV7-2 and TRBJ1-4; D is possibly TRBD1 (5 bases). V was cut by 3 bases and J by 8 bases, with 13 bases left in between. Germline CDR1 SGHTA, CDR2 FQGNSA. The CDR3 runs 14 residues. CDR3 sequence (DNA): TGTGCCAGCAGCTTCGGGGGAGTCGGAGAAAAACTGTTTTTT. It is translated as CASSFGGVGEKLFF.

This clonotype was seen a single time. The chain is built from TRBV7-9 and TRBJ2-2; the D gene is possibly TRBD1 (6 bases). Between the trimmed V and J ends, which lost 5 bases and 2 bases, there was a span of 18 bases. Germline values: CDR1 SEHNR, CDR2 FQNEAQ (reference sequence). The CDR3 spans 17 residues. The CDR3, as DNA: TGTGCCAGCAGCCCTGGGCTCCACAGGGTCAACACCGGGGAGCTGTTTTTT. Translated: CASSPGLHRVNTGELFF.

V usage is TRBV18 and J usage is TRBJ2-2, with 9 nucleotides matching TRBD1. The trim removed 4 bases at V and 6 bases at J, leaving 9 bases unmatched. Germline V gene data show CDR1 as KGHSH and CDR2 as LQKENI. CDR3 length: 16 residues. The CDR3 nucleotides are TGTGCCAGCTCACGACAAAACGGACAGGGGTCCGGGGAGCTGTTTTTT. Its protein is CASSRQNGQGSGELFF.

This clonotype was counted many times. This sequence joins TRBV19 and TRBJ2-6; TRBD2 is a possible D gene (5 bases). The germline V gene encodes CDR1 LNHDA and CDR2 SQIVND (reference sequence). This CDR3 spans 17 amino acids. V shed 3 bases and J shed 0 bases, with 12 bases lying between them. For the CDR3, the DNA is TGTGCCAGTAGTATGAGGGAGATGAGCTCTGGGGCCAACGTCCTGACTTTC. This encodes CASSMREMSSGANVLTF.

In its sample, this clonotype was seen many times. This chain uses TRBV7-2 with TRBJ2-5, with D perhaps matching TRBD2 (5 bases). Germline-derived CDR1 and CDR2 are SGHTA and FQGNSA. This CDR3 is 16 amino acids long. V shed 1 base and J shed 4 bases, with 16 bases lying between them. The CDR3 reads CASSLGPGRGGETQYF. CDR3 DNA: TGTGCCAGCAGCTTAGGTCCGGGAAGAGGAGGAGAGACCCAGTACTTC.

The chain couples TRBV20-1 to TRBJ2-7; D remains unclear. V was shortened by 4 bases and J by 1 base, with 14 bases between the two germline ends. The CDR3 consists of 14 residues. Germline V gene sequence: CDR1 DFQATT, CDR2 SNEGSKA (reference sequence). The CDR3 DNA is TGCAGTGCTATGAGTCCTACCCATTCCTACGAGCAGTACTTC. Its protein product is CSAMSPTHSYEQYF.

This clonotype showed up just a few times. This chain joins TRBV5-6 and TRBJ1-1, with D possibly TRBD1 on 6 matching bases. Trimming removed 0 bases from V and 1 base from J, with 19 bases in between. Germline CDR1 reads SGHDT; CDR2 reads YYEEEE. The length of the CDR3 is 18 residues. CDR3 residues: CASSLVRGQGIPNTEAFF. CDR3 sequence (DNA): TGTGCCAGCAGCTTGGTAAGAGGGCAGGGGATACCGAACACTGAAGCTTTCTTT.

The chain recombines TRBV4-2 with TRBJ2-3, with D perhaps matching TRBD1 or TRBD2 (5 bases each). Germline V CDR1 and CDR2: LGHNA, YNFKEQ. The CDR3 is 17 residues long. Between the trimmed V and J ends, which lost 4 bases and 0 bases, there was a span of 17 bases. The CDR3 DNA reads as TGTGCCAGCAGCCGCGGGCCAGGGCTATTAAGCACAGATACGCAGTATTTT. It is translated as CASSRGPGLLSTDTQYF.

The V and J genes are TRBV10-1 and TRBJ2-3; D is tentatively TRBD1 or TRBD2 (6 bases each). Per germline, CDR1 WNHNN and CDR2 SYGVQD (reference sequence). The CDR3 covers 16 residues. V dropped 6 bases and J dropped 4 bases, with 20 bases sitting between them. The CDR3 nucleotides are TGCGCCAGCAGCCCCAATAGGAGGGGGAATGCAGATACGCAGTATTTT. Its protein is CASSPNRRGNADTQYF.

There are many counts of this clonotype. V usage is TRBV24-1 and J usage is TRBJ2-1; D may be TRBD2 (5 bases). The CDR3 length is 15 residues. The V gene lost 7 bases and the J gene lost 5 bases, with 17 bases spanning the gap. Germline V gene data show CDR1 as KGHDR and CDR2 as SFDVKD. The CDR3 DNA reads TGTGCCACCAGCTCAGGAGGATCTTTGGACAATGAGCAGTTCTTC. Translating gives CATSSGGSLDNEQFF.

This clonotype ranks as medium-sized. The V call is TRBV12-2, the J call TRBJ1-2; TRBD1, the D gene given by the table, was not confirmed from the DNA. TRBV12-2 is described as a pseudogene. The CDR3 loop spans 20 amino acids. The CDR3 DNA follows: TGTGCAAGTCGCTTAGCGGTACTTTCTAAATGGGACCAAGCTAACTATGGCTACACCTTC. It specifies CASRLAVLSKWDQANYGYTF.

At least ten counts were recorded for this clonotype. The chain has TRBV12-3 or TRBV12-4 and TRBJ1-5, with a weak D call TRBD1 (5 bases). This CDR3 spans 15 amino acids. V lost 2 bases to trimming and J lost 0 bases, with 8 bases between them. CDR3 sequence (DNA): TGTGCCAGCAGTTTAACAGGTTATAGCAATCAGCCCCAGCATTTT. It encodes CASSLTGYSNQPQHF.